The rows below give T cell receptor beta chains drawn from one sample of a study of CD8+ T cells in alopecia areata. Only in-frame clones appear in the TCRdb table, and some are missing; sequencing was by immunoSEQ multiplex PCR. This sample has about 190,000 clones; 60% occur once, and the top ten carry under 1.2%. The specimen was CD4+ T cells sorted from blood, collected at week 24, from a patient treated with tofacitinib. These receptors were collected from a human donor with alopecia areata. CDR3s include the opening cysteine and the closing phenylalanine or tryptophan. The D gene is left open where the match is weak. Clone size is given for some rows only: seen once, a few or many times, or a class if the clone is expanded.

v_gene	j_gene	d_gene	abundance	CDR3aa	CDR3nt
TRBV19	TRBJ1-1	NA	few	CASTHEAANTEAFF	TGTGCCAGTACTCACGAAGCCGCAAACACTGAAGCTTTCTTT
TRBV18	TRBJ2-7	TRBD1	once	CASSPLGQSSYEQYF	TGTGCCAGCTCACCGCTGGGACAGAGCTCCTACGAGCAGTACTTC
TRBV5-6	TRBJ2-3	TRBD1	NA	CASSLEMTGGTDTQYF	TGTGCCAGCAGCTTGGAGATGACAGGGGGCACAGATACGCAGTATTTT
TRBV5-4	TRBJ2-3	NA	NA	CASSSSTDTQYF	TGTGCCAGCAGCTCAAGCACAGATACGCAGTATTTT
TRBV10-3	TRBJ2-6	TRBD1	few	CAITQNRGPGANVLTF	TGTGCCATCACCCAGAACAGGGGGCCTGGGGCCAACGTCCTGACTTTC
TRBV30	TRBJ1-2	NA	NA	CAWSVSSGNYGYTF	TGTGCCTGGAGTGTGTCGAGTGGGAACTATGGCTACACCTTC
TRBV29-1	TRBJ1-5	TRBD1	NA	CSVVDRGNQPQHF	TGCAGCGTCGTGGACAGGGGAAATCAGCCCCAGCATTTT
TRBV29-1	TRBJ2-3	NA	NA	CSVTGVSTDTQYF	TGCAGCGTGACAGGAGTTAGCACAGATACGCAGTATTTT
TRBV9	TRBJ2-3	NA	NA	CASTTSDLFTDTQYF	TGTGCCAGCACCACATCGGACCTATTCACAGATACGCAGTATTTT
TRBV30	TRBJ2-3	NA	NA	CAWELVADTQYF	TGTGCCTGGGAGTTAGTTGCAGATACGCAGTATTTT
TRBV4-3	TRBJ1-1	NA	few	CASSQGRTGLVGAFF	TGCGCCAGCAGCCAAGGGCGGACCGGACTAGTGGGGGCTTTCTTT
TRBV29-1	TRBJ2-3	TRBD1	once	CSVLRQGGGTDTQYF	TGCAGCGTACTGAGGCAAGGGGGCGGCACAGATACGCAGTATTTT
TRBV4-1	TRBJ1-2	NA	NA	CASSQDGRANYGYTF	TGCGCCAGCAGCCAAGATGGTCGAGCTAACTATGGCTACACCTTC
TRBV29-1	TRBJ1-5	NA	NA	CSVGGLNQPQHF	TGCAGCGTAGGGGGGCTCAATCAGCCCCAGCATTTT
TRBV30	TRBJ1-6	TRBD1	NA	CAWKKGQGFVAPLHF	TGTGCCTGGAAGAAAGGACAGGGGTTCGTTGCGCCCCTCCACTTT
TRBV4-3	TRBJ1-5	NA	NA	CASSQVAGDQPQHF	TGCGCCAGCAGCCAAGTCGCCGGGGATCAGCCCCAGCATTTT
TRBV6-5	TRBJ2-7	NA	NA	CASSYAAGQSYEQYF	TGTGCCAGCAGTTACGCAGCAGGACAATCCTACGAGCAGTACTTC